These 17 T cell receptor beta chains came from one sample sequenced in a study of CD8 T cells in ankylosing spondylitis. Findings and limits, study-wide: Seemingly characteristic of ankylosing spondylitis blood was a TCR beta motif consisting of about 8 highly homologous variants.

No antigens are known for them. Each CDR3 protein gets one entry after TCRdb re-called the 5' RACE reads with MiXCR. The repertoire holds about 390,000 distinct CDR3 sequences, with about 22% as singletons. Sequenced material: blood, either unsorted or a sorted T cell fraction (not recorded which). The source is a male donor with ankylosing spondylitis.

The chain recombines TRBV5-6 with TRBJ2-5, with TRBD2 identical over 10 bases. V shed 5 bases and J 5 bases; nucleotides not matched to a gene: 9. Per the germline V gene, CDR1 is SGHDT and CDR2 is YYEEEE. CDR3 length: 15 residues. Here the CDR3 reads CASSPTTSGIETQYF. For the CDR3, the DNA is TGTGCCAGCAGTCCTACCACTAGCGGGATTGAGACCCAGTACTTC.

This clonotype was seen many times. The chain links TRBV18 to TRBJ1-4, with 9 bases identical to TRBD1. Germline-derived CDR1 and CDR2 are KGHSH and LQKENI. The CDR3 has 15 residues. The ends lost 6 bases at V and 4 bases at J; junction bases unmatched: 6. The CDR3 nucleotides are TGTGCCAGCTCGATACAGGGGGCGATTAATGAAAAACTGTTTTTT. This sequence encodes CASSIQGAINEKLFF.

This rearrangement joins TRBV11-3 to TRBJ1-2; the D gene is possibly TRBD1 (5 bases). This CDR3 comprises 17 residues. The germline CDR1 and CDR2 sequences are SGHNT and YENEEA. The germline V and J ends were trimmed by 4 bases and 2 bases, with 20 bases remaining between them. The DNA of the CDR3 is TGTGCCAGCAGCTATAGGGGCGGAAGGAACCTGAACTATGGCTACACCTTC. This sequence encodes CASSYRGGRNLNYGYTF.

This clonotype was detected ten times or more. This chain links TRBV29-1 with TRBJ1-1; the match to TRBD1 covers 9 bases. J was trimmed by 7 bases and V by 6 bases; bases with no gene match: 6. The CDR3 covers 12 residues. Germline-derived CDR1 and CDR2 are SQVTM and ANQGSEA. CDR3 protein: CSVTGTGSEAFF. In nucleotides, the CDR3 is TGCAGCGTGACCGGGACAGGGAGTGAAGCTTTCTTT.

This clonotype was counted between two and nine times. The chain employs TRBV20-1 and TRBJ2-1; D unclear. V lost 6 bases, J lost 6 bases, and 15 bases lay in between. Germline-derived CDR1 and CDR2 are DFQATT and SNEGSKA (reference sequence). The CDR3 consists of 13 residues. CDR3 bases: TGCAGTGCGGCGCCTTCCCCATCCAATGAGCAGTTCTTC. Residues: CSAAPSPSNEQFF.

The chain couples TRBV9 to TRBJ2-3; 7 bases align to TRBD1. Germline V gene lookup returns CDR1 SGDLS and CDR2 YYNGEE. The CDR3 is 13 amino acids. V dropped 3 bases and J dropped 8; count of bases not matched to a gene: 6. CDR3 coding DNA: TGTGCCAGCAGCGCAGGGACAGATAGTACGCAGTATTTT. Translated: CASSAGTDSTQYF.

The V and J genes are TRBV20-1 and TRBJ2-5; tentative D call: TRBD1 (5 bases). The CDR3 totals 12 residues. The V gene's germline CDR1 is DFQATT and CDR2 SNEGSKA (reference sequence). Trimming shortened V by 6 bases and J by 5 bases, and 13 bases separated the two germline ends. The CDR3 loop reads CSAERGMETQYF. The CDR3 nucleotides are TGCAGTGCGGAAAGGGGCATGGAGACCCAGTACTTC.

The genes are TRBV20-1 and TRBJ1-2; TRBD1 might be the D (6 bases). CDR3 length equals 13 residues. Germline V CDR1 and CDR2: DFQATT, SNEGSKA (reference sequence). The V gene lost 5 bases and the J gene lost 4 bases, with 14 bases spanning the gap. The DNA for the CDR3 is TGCAGTGCTCCACCCCCGGGGGCCTATGGCTACACCTTC. Residues: CSAPPPGAYGYTF.

This clonotype turned up a few times. The gene calls are TRBV5-1 and TRBJ2-3, with D tentatively TRBD2 (6 bases). The V end lost 4 bases, the J end lost 6 bases, and 15 bases lay between the germline ends. From germline, CDR1 is SGHRS and CDR2 YFSETQ. This CDR3 region has 14 residues. The CDR3 reads CASSPGLNPDTQYF. CDR3 nucleotides: TGCGCCAGCAGCCCGGGACTGAATCCCGATACGCAGTATTTT.

In this sample, this clonotype turned up a few times. The chain uses TRBV9 and TRBJ2-5, with D perhaps matching TRBD1 (6 bases). CDR3 length: 16 amino acids. Trimming cost V 2 bases and J 7 bases, with 21 bases left between them. Germline assignment: CDR1 SGDLS and CDR2 YYNGEE. The CDR3 loop reads CASSVGSGTRVVTQYF. CDR3 sequence (DNA): TGTGCCAGCAGCGTTGGCTCCGGGACACGGGTGGTGACCCAGTACTTC.

The chain uses TRBV7-6 and TRBJ1-5; possible D gene TRBD1, 6 bases. Trimming left V 5 bases short and J 0 bases short, with 23 bases between. This CDR3 is built from 19 residues. Germline V gene data show CDR1 as SGHVS and CDR2 as FNYEAQ. CDR3: CASSPTPAGEFYSNQPQHF. The CDR3 coding sequence is TGTGCCAGCAGCCCGACCCCGGCAGGGGAGTTTTATAGCAATCAGCCCCAGCATTTT. Together with reference TRBV7-6 and TRBJ1-5, the CDR3 gives the full variable domain: GAGVSQSPRYKVTKRGQDVALRCDPISGHVSLYWYRQALGQGPEFLTYFNYEAQQDKSGLPNDRFSAERPEGSISTLTIQRTEQRDSAMYRCASSPTPAGEFYSNQPQHFGDGTRLSIL.

The table lists this clonotype with many counts. The chain has TRBV20-1 and TRBJ2-5, with a tentative D call TRBD2 (7 bases). Germline assignment: CDR1 DFQATT and CDR2 SNEGSKA (reference sequence). The CDR3 loop spans 12 amino acids. The V end was cut by 6 bases, the J end by 1 base, with 9 bases between. CDR3 region: CSAGGAQETQYF. In nucleotides, the CDR3 is TGCAGTGCGGGGGGGGCCCAAGAGACCCAGTACTTC.

This clonotype showed up just a few times. Here the CDR3 DNA reads TGTGCCAGCAGCTTCTCGGGGGACACTGAAGCTTTCTTT. As protein: CASSFSGDTEAFF. The gene calls are TRBV7-3 and TRBJ1-1; tentatively, D is TRBD1 (5 bases). Germline CDR1 reads SGHTA; CDR2 reads FQGTGA. This CDR3 comprises 13 residues. The V gene lost 3 bases and the J gene lost 3 bases, with 8 bases spanning the gap. Full variable domain (rest looked up from reference TRBV7-3 and TRBJ1-1): GAGVSQTPSNKVTEKGKYVELRCDPISGHTALYWYRQSLGQGPEFLIYFQGTGAADDSGLPNDRFFAVRPEGSVSTLKIQRTERGDSAVYLCASSFSGDTEAFFGQGTRLTVV.

The chain's CDR3 is CASSLEGGDTEAFF. CDR3 nucleotides: TGTGCCAGCAGCTTGGAGGGGGGAGACACTGAAGCTTTCTTT. The chain joins TRBV5-6 to TRBJ1-1, with a tentative D call TRBD1 (6 bases). CDR3 size: 14 residues. Germline-derived CDR1 and CDR2 are SGHDT and YYEEEE. V gave up 0 bases and J gave up 3 bases, with 9 bases separating them.

This clonotype was counted many times. The chain joins TRBV29-1 to TRBJ2-1; 11 bases line up with TRBD2. Germline V gives CDR1 SQVTM, CDR2 ANQGSEA. The V gene end was trimmed by 5 bases and the J gene end by 7 bases; junction bases not matched to a gene: 4. The CDR3 consists of 13 residues. The CDR3 region is CSVQGTSGNEQFF. In DNA form, the CDR3 reads TGCAGCGTTCAGGGGACTAGCGGAAATGAGCAGTTCTTC.

This clonotype was observed many times. The gene calls are TRBV29-1 and TRBJ2-1, with 8 bases identical to TRBD1. From germline, CDR1 is SQVTM and CDR2 ANQGSEA. Trimming cost V 3 bases and J 3 bases; bases outside gene matches: 10. This CDR3 is built from 16 residues. CDR3 DNA sequence: TGCAGCGTTGATCCTCGCGCCGGGACAGGCTACAATGAGCAGTTCTTC. Its translation is CSVDPRAGTGYNEQFF.

This clonotype was counted between two and nine times. This chain uses TRBV20-1 with TRBJ1-2; TRBD1 is a possible D gene (5 bases). The germline V and J ends were trimmed by 5 bases and 8 bases, with 27 bases remaining between them. The germline gives CDR1 DFQATT, CDR2 SNEGSKA (reference sequence). CDR3 length: 16 residues. The CDR3 is CSASELGEVKGKGYTF. CDR3 nucleotide sequence: TGCAGTGCTTCCGAATTAGGCGAGGTTAAGGGGAAAGGCTACACCTTC.